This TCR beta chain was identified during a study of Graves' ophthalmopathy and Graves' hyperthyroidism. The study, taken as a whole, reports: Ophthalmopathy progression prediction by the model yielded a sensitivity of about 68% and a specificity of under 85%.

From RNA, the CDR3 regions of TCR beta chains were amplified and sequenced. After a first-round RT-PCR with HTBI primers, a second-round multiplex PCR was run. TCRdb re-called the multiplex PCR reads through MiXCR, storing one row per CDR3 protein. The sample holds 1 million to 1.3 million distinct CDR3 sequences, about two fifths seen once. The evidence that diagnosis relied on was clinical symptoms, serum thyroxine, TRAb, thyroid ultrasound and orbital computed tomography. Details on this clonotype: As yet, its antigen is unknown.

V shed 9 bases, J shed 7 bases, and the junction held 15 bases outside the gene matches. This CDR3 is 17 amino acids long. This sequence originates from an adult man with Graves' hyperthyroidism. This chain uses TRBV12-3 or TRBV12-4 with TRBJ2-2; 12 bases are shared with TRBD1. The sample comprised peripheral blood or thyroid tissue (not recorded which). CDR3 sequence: CASGSPGQGASDGELFF. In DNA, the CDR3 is TGTGCCAGTGGTTCGCCGGGACAGGGGGCTTCCGACGGGGAGCTGTTTTTT.